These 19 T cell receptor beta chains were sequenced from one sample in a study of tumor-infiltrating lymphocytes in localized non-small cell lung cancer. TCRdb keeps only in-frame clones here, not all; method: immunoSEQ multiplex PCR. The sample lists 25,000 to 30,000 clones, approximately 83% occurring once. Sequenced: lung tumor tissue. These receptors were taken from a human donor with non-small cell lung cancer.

The CDR3 loop is CASSRNSGGVGELFF. The CDR3 nucleotides read TGCGCCAGCAGCCGAAATAGCGGGGGGGTCGGGGAGCTGTTTTTT. The V and J genes are TRBV4-3 and TRBJ2-2; TRBD2 matches 11 bases. V lost 4 bases and J lost 7; bases outside the gene matches: 5. This CDR3 is built from 15 residues. Germline V lookup: CDR1 LGHNA, CDR2 YSLEER.

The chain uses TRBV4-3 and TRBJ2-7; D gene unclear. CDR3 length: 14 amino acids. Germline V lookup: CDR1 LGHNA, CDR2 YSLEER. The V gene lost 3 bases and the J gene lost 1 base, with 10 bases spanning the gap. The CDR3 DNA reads TGCGCCAGCAGCCACTCTCGGCAGTCCTACGAGCAGTACTTC. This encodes CASSHSRQSYEQYF.

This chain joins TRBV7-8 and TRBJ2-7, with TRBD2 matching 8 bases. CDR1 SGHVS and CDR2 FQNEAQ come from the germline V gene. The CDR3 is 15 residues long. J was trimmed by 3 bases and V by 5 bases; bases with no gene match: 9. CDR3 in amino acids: CASSALAGPRYEQYF. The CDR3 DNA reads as TGTGCCAGCAGCGCTTTAGCGGGGCCCCGCTACGAGCAGTACTTC.

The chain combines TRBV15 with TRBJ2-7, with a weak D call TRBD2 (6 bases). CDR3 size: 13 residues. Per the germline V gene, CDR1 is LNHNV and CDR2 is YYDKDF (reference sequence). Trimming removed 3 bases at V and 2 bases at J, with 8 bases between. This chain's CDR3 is CATSRDYTYEQYF. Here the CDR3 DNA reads TGTGCCACCAGCAGGGACTATACCTACGAGCAGTACTTC.

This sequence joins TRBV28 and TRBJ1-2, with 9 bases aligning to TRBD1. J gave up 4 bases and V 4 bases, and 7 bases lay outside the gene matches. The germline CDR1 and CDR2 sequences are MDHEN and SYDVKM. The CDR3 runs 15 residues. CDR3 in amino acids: CASSYWTGDSYGYTF. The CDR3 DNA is TGTGCCAGCAGTTACTGGACAGGGGATAGCTATGGCTACACCTTC.

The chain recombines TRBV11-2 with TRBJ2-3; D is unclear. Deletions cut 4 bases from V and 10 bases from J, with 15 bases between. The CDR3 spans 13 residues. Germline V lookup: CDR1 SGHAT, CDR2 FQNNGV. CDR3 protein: CASSSGPSLPQYF. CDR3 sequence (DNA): TGTGCCAGCAGCTCCGGGCCGTCCTTGCCGCAGTATTTT.

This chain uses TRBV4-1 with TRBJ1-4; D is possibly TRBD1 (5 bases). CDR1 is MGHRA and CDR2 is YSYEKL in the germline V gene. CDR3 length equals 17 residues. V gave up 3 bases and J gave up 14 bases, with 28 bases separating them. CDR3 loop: CASSQEGAALRAQRLFF. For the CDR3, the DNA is TGCGCCAGCAGCCAGGAAGGGGCAGCACTTCGCGCCCAGCGGCTGTTTTTT.

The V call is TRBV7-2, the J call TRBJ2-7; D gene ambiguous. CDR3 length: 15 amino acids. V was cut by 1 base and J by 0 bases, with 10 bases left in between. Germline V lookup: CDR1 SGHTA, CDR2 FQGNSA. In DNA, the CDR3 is TGTGCCAGCAGCTTAGGGAGTGCCCGCTCCTACGAGCAGTACTTC. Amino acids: CASSLGSARSYEQYF.

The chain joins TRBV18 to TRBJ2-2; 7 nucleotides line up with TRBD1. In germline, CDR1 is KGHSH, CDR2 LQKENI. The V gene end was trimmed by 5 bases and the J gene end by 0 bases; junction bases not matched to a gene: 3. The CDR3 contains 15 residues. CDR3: CASSWDSANTGELFF. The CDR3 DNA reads TGTGCCAGCTCATGGGACAGCGCGAACACCGGGGAGCTGTTTTTT.

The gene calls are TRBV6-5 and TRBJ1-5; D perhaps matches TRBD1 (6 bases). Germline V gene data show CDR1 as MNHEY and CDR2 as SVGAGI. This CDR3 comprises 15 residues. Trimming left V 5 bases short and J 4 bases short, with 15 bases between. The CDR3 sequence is CASSPTGTTNQPQHF. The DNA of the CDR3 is TGTGCCAGCAGTCCCACCGGGACAACAAATCAGCCCCAGCATTTT.

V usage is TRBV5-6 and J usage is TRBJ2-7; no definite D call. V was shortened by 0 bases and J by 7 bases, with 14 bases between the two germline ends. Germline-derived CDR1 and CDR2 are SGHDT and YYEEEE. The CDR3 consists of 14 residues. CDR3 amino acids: CASSLGQWFDEQYF. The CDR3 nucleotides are TGTGCCAGCAGCTTGGGGCAGTGGTTTGATGAGCAGTACTTC.

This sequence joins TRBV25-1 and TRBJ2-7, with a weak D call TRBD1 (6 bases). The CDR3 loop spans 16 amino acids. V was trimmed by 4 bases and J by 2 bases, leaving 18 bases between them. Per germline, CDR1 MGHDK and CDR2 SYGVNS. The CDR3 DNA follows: TGTGCCAGCAGTGCTCCCCGGGCAGGGGTCACCTACGAGCAGTACTTC. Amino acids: CASSAPRAGVTYEQYF.

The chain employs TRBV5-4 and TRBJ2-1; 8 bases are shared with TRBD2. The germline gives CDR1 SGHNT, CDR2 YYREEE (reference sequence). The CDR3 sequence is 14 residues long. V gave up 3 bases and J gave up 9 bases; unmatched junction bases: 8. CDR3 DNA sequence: TGTGCCAGCAGCTCATCCGGGACTAGGAGTGAGCAGTTCTTC. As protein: CASSSSGTRSEQFF.

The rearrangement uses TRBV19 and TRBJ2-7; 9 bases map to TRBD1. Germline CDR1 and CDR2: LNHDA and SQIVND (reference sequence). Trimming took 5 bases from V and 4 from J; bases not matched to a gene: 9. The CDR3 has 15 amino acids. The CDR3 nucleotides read TGTGCCAGTAGTGCCTTCCGTGGGACAGGGTACGAGCAGTACTTC. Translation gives CASSAFRGTGYEQYF.

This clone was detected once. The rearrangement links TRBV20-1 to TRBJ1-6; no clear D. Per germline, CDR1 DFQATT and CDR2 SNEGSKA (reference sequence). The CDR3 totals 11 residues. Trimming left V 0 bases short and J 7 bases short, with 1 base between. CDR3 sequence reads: CSARENSPLHF. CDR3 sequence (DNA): TGCAGTGCTAGAGAGAATTCACCCCTCCACTTT.

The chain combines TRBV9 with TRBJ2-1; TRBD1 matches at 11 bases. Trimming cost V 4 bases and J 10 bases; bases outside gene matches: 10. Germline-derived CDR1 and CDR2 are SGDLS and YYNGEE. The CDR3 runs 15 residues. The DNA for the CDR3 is TGTGCCAGCAGCCCCGCGGGACAGGGGGAAGACGAGCAGTTCTTC. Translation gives CASSPAGQGEDEQFF.

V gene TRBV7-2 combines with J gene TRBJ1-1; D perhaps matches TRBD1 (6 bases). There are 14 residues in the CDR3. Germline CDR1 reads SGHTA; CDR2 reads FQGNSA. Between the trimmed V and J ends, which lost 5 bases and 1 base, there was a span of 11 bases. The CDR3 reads CASSLGQKNTEAFF. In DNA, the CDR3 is TGTGCCAGCAGCCTAGGACAGAAGAACACTGAAGCTTTCTTT.

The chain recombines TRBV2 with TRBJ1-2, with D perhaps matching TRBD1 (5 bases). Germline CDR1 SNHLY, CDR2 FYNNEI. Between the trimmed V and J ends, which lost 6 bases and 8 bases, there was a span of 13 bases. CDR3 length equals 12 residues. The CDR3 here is CASRKGVSGYTF. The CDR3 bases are TGTGCCAGCAGGAAAGGGGTATCCGGCTACACCTTC.

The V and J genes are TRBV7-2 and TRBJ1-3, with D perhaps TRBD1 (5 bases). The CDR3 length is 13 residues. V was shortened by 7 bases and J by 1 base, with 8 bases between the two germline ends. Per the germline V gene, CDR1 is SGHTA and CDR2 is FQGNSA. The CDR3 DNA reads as TGTGCCAGCAACCAGGGTTCTGGAAACACCATATATTTT. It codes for CASNQGSGNTIYF.